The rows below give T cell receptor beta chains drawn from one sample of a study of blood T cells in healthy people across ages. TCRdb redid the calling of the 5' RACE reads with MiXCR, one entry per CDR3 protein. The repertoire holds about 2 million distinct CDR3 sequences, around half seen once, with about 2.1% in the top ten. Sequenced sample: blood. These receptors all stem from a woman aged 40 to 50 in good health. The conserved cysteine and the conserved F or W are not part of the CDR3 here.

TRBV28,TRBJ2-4,ASSPRQPIAKNIQY
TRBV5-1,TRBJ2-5,ASSLFTTPRQETQY
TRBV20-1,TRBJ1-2,SARGSDTSNYGYT
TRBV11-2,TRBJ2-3,ASSLDTPTDTQY
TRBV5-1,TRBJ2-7,ASSLAVTGPHEQY
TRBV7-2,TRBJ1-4,ATRGQGGASNEKLF
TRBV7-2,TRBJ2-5,ASTEETPGTQY
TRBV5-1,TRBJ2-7,ASSLGLVSYEQY
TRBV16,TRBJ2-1,ASSQSRQEQF
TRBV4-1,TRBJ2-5,ASSPGLPSTQY
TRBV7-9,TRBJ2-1,ASSPPSGYEQF
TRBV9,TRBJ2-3,ASSEVGTSATDTQY
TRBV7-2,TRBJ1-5,ASSLWGFYSNQPQH
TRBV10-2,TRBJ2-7,ARSTGDSYNEQY
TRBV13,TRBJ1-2,ASRPGAYGYT
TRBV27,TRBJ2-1,ASSLPTATYNEQF
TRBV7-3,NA,ASSLGLAGGGTQY
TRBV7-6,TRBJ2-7,ASSLGGGFEYEQY
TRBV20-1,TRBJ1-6,SAVTDRNSPLH